This T cell receptor (beta chain) comes out of a study of shared clonotypes between healthy human individuals (dated by TCRdb to the early 2020s). For the study in its entirety: A few men and two women, aged 18 to 49 years, made up the cohort. For each donor, three plates each were used for CD4 naive and CD4 memory, two plates were used for CD8 naive, and one plate was used for CD8 memory. Blood TCR repertoires of roughly five healthy adults were deeply sequenced to estimate repertoire size and the extent of clonotype sharing between individuals. Different laboratories and diverse techniques were used to prepare libraries and sequence TCR repertoires, to increase sequencing depth and limit assay-specific biases. Leukapheresis yielded between about 0.94 and 8.9 billion PBMCs per donor.

Using the deep immunoSEQ assay, TCR CDR3 regions were amplified from genomic DNA by multiplex PCR. Genomic DNA extracted from each cell subset was distributed evenly over all wells of several immunoSEQ 96-well plates, and each plate served as one replicate. Each replicate PCR for sorted subsets received about 180 ng genomic DNA, equal to roughly 30,000 T cell genomes. Purified libraries were measured with a Qubit 3.0 fluorometer, size-checked on a Bioanalyzer 2100, and measured again with the KAPA Library Quantification kit. A separate single-read 150-cycle Illumina NextSeq 550 flow cell was used to sequence each immunoSEQ 96-well plate. In the source study's methods: Because the immunoSEQ output included only junctional sequences and no quality scores, the filtering could not be the same as the filtering used for full-length reads. To assign V/J genes and CDR3, sequences were annotated against IMGT germline references using PyIR, a Python wrapper for IgBLAST v1.9. Reads with weak V/J assignments (E-value above 1e-6), missing CDR3, stop codons, out-of-frame junctions, or ambiguous translated residues were removed. V3J clonotypes were defined as sequences sharing an identical inferred V gene, J gene, and CDR3 amino acid sequence. The percentage overlap between two repertoires was calculated by dividing the number of shared unique clonotypes by the size of the smaller repertoire. Richness of each repertoire was evaluated using RTK rarefaction, the Chao1 estimator, and Recon v2.1 estimates of unobserved clonotypes. Generation probabilities were computed with OLGA for all TCRbeta clonotypes obtained by the gDNA method from several donors. TCRdb re-hosts the immuneACCESS table, in-frame sequences only. Its copies lack some clones; in the studies checked, an unresolved V gene accounts for under half of them, and the cause for the rest is not known. V, J and clone size were drawn from that table, and D and trimming were deduced from the DNA. This sample has about 120,000 clones in its table, and roughly 70% of those were observed once. The leading ten clones occupy 24% of the sample.

Donors were healthy HIV-negative adults with no recently reported acute infections or vaccinations. Every donor was a Caucasian adult living in Nashville, Tennessee, USA. CD8 memory samples were composed of magnetically selected CD45RO+ cells combined with CCR7-negative CD45RA+ effector memory (TemRA) cells. Blood was collected by leukapheresis, and PBMCs were isolated by Ficoll-Histopaque density gradient centrifugation and then cryopreserved in liquid nitrogen vapor phase. Analytical flow cytometry was used to check the purity and quantity of each magnetically sorted T cell population. Genomic DNA was isolated from every sorted fraction and measured by UV absorbance on a Nanodrop 2000c. Study-wide findings and limitations: The small number of donors limited the genetic and exposure-history diversity represented. Naive subsets generally had larger estimated clonotype richness than memory subsets did. Sharing across several donors was observed for approximately 5% of naive CD4, about 4% of naive CD8, 2% to 2.5% of memory CD4, and 0.4% of memory CD8 clonotypes. Compared with non-shared clonotypes, clonotypes shared by all four sorted-subset donors had higher generation probabilities. Sampling was restricted to blood, and TCR repertoires in tissues likely differ from the TCR repertoires found in blood. Incomplete sequencing was indicated by rarefaction of sorted-subset datasets, despite the large sequencing depth. Pairwise subsampling led to the expectation that sequencing depth would affect the degree of clonotype sharing among donors.

As to this clone: Its cognate antigen has yet to be identified. No much larger clone exists at a distance of one base, and base qualities are not known. Other DNA sequences in the sample encode the same CDR3.

Looking up the germline V gene yields CDR1 SGDLS and CDR2 YYNGEE. The CDR3 starts with the cysteine, ends with the phenylalanine, and has 13 residues. Only CDR3 DNA remains: 39 bases, in frame from the first base. V loses 3 bases, J loses 4 bases, and the germline ends lie 10 bases apart. The chain links TRBV9 with TRBJ1-1; no D gene is confidently identified. Specimen: memory CD8+ T cells sorted from blood. According to the study, the label for this sample's cell subset or site signals: CD45RO+ cells pooled with CCR7-negative TemRA cells. The sequence derives from a woman aged 25 to 39 in good health. CDR3 reads: CASSASWGTEAFF. The nucleotides are TGTGCCAGCAGCGCAAGCTGGGGCACTGAAGCTTTCTTT.